A single T cell receptor (beta chain) is shown here with its context. The antigen remains unidentified. The data belong to a study of shared clonotypes between healthy human individuals. The naive CD8 population came from CD45RO-negative cells selected for CCR7, without terminally differentiated effector memory CD45RA+ cells. Using immunoSEQ multiplex PCR, the repertoire was profiled, and TCRdb retains in-frame clones only, with some absent. The profile covers about 680,000 clones, with approximately 90% appearing a single time and approximately 24% taken by the ten largest. The CDR3 loop spans 11 amino acids. Per germline, CDR1 MGHRA and CDR2 YSYEKL. The germline V and J ends were trimmed by 1 base and 8 bases, with 6 bases remaining between them. Study-wide findings and caveats: Tissue TCR repertoires likely differ from these blood-only repertoires.

Sequenced: naive CD8+ T cells sorted from blood. The TCR originated in a young man in good health. The rearrangement uses TRBV4-1 and TRBJ2-7; no clear D gene. The CDR3 spells CASSQATQQYF. The CDR3 nucleotides are TGCGCCAGCAGCCAAGCGACACAGCAGTACTTC.